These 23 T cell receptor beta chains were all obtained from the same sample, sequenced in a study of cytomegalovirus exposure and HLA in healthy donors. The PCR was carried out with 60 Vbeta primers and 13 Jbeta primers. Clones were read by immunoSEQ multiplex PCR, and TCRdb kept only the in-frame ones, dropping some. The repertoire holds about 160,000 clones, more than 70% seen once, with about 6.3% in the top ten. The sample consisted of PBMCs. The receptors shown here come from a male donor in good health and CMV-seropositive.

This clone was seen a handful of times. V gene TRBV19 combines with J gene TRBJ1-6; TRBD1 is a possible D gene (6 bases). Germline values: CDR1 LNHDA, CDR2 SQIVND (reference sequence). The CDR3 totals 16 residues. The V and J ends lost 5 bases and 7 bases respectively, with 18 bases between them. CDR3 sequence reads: CASSAYRDKGNSPLHF. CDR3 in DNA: TGTGCCAGTAGTGCGTACAGGGACAAGGGCAATTCACCCCTCCACTTT.

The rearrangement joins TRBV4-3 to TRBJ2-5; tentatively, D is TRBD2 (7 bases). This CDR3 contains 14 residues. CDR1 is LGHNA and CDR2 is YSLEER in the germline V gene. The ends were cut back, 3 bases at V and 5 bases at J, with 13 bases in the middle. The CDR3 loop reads CASSQGGGLETQYF. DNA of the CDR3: TGCGCCAGCAGCCAGGGAGGGGGACTGGAGACCCAGTACTTC.

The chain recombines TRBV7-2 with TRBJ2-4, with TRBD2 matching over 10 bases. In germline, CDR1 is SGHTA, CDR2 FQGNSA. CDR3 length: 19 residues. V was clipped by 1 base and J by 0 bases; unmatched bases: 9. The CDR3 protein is CASSLDPRLAGVAKNIQYF. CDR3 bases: TGTGCCAGCAGCTTAGACCCTCGGCTAGCGGGAGTAGCCAAAAACATTCAGTACTTC.

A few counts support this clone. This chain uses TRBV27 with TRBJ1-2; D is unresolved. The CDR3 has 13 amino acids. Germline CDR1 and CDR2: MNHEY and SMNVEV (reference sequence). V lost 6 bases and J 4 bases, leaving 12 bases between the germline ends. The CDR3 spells CASSSDTIYGYTF. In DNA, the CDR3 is TGTGCCAGCAGCTCTGACACCATCTATGGCTACACCTTC.

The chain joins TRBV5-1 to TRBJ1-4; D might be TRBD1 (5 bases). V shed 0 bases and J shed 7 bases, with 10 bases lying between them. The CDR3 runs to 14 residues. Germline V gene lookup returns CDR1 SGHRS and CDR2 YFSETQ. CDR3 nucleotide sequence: TGCGCCAGCAGCTTGGCCGCAGGGTCTGAAAAACTGTTTTTT. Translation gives CASSLAAGSEKLFF. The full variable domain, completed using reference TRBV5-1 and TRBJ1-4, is KAGVTQTPRYLIKTRGQQVTLSCSPISGHRSVSWYQQTPGQGLQFLFEYFSETQRNKGNFPGRFSGRQFSNSRSEMNVSTLELGDSALYLCASSLAAGSEKLFFGSGTQLSVL.

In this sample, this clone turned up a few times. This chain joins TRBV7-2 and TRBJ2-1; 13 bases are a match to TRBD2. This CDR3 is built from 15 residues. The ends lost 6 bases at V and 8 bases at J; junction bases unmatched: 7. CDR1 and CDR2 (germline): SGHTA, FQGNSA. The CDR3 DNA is TGTGCCAGCAGGGGCGGACTAGCGGGAGCCTATGAGCAGTTCTTC. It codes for CASRGGLAGAYEQFF.

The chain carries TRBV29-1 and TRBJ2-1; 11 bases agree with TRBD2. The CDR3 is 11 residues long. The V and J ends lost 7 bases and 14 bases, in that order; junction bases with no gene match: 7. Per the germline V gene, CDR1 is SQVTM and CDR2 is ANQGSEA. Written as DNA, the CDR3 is TGCAGCGGAATACTAGCGGGAGAAAAGTTCTTC. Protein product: CSGILAGEKFF.

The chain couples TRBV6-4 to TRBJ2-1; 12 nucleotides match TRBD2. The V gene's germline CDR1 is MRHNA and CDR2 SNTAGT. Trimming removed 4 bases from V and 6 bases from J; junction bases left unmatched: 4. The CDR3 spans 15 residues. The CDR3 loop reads CASSAPSGRVNEQFF. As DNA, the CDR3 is TGTGCCAGCAGTGCTCCTAGCGGGAGGGTCAATGAGCAGTTCTTC.

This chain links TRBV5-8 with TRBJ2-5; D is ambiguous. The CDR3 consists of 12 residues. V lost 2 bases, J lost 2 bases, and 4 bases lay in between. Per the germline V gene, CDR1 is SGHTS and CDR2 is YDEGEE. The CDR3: CASSFHQETQYF. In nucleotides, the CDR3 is TGTGCCAGCAGCTTCCATCAAGAGACCCAGTACTTC.

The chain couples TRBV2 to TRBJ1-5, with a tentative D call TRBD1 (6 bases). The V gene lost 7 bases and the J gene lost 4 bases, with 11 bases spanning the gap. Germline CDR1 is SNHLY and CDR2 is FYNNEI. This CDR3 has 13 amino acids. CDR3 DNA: TGTGCCAGCAAGGGGGACATTAATCAGCCCCAGCATTTT. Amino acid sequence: CASKGDINQPQHF.

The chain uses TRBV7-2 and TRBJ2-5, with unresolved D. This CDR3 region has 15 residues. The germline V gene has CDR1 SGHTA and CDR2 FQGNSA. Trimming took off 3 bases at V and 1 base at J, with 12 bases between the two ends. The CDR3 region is CASSLPGSGQETQYF. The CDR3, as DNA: TGTGCCAGCAGCTTGCCCGGGTCCGGCCAAGAGACCCAGTACTTC.

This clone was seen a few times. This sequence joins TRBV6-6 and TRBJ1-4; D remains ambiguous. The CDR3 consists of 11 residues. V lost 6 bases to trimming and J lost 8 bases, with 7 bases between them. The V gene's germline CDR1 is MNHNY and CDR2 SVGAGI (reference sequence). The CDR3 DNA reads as TGTGCCAGCAGATCTGGCGAAAAACTGTTTTTT. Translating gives CASRSGEKLFF.

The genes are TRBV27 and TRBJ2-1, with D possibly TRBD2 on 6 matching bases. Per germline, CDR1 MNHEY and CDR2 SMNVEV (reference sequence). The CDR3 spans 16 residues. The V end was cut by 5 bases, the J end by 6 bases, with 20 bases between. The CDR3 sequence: CASSPMGGPAVNEQFF. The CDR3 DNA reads TGTGCCAGCAGTCCAATGGGGGGTCCCGCCGTCAATGAGCAGTTCTTC.

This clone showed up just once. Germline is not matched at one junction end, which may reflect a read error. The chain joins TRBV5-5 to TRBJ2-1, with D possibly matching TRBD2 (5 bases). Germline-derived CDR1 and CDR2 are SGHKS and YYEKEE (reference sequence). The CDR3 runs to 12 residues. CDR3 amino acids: CASSGEEGLPLF. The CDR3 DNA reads TGTGCCAGCAGCGGAGAAGAGGGCCTACCCCTCTTC.

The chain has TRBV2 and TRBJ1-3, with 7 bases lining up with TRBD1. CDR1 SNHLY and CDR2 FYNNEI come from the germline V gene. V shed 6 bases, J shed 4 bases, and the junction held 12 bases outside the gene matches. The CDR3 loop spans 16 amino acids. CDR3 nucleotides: TGTGCCAGCAGAGACATCCGACAGGGTCTGGGAAACACCATATATTTT. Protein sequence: CASRDIRQGLGNTIYF.

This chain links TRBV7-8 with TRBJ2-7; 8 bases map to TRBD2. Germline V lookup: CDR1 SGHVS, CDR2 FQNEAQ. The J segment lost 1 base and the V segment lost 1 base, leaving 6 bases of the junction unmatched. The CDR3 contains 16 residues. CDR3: CASSLVGSSGSYEQYF. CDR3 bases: TGTGCCAGCAGCTTAGTAGGGTCTAGCGGGTCCTACGAGCAGTACTTC.

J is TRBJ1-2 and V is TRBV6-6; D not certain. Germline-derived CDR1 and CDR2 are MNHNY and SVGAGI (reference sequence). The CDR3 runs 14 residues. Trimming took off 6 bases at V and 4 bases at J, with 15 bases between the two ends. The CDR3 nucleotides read TGTGCCAGCAGCGAGGGCAGAGGCGGCTATGGCTACACCTTC. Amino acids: CASSEGRGGYGYTF.

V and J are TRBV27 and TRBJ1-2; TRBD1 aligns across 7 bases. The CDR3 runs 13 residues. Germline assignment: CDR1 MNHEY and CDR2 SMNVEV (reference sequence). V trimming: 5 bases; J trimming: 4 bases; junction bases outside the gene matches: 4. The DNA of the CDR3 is TGTGCCAGCAGTCTAGACAGGGTCTATGGCTACACCTTC. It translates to CASSLDRVYGYTF.

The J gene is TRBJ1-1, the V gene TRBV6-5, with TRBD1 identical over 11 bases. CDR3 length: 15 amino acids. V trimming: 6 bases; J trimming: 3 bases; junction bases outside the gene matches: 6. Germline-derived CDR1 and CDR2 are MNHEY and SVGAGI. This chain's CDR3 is CASSRTGGGHTEAFF. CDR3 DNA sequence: TGTGCCAGCAGCCGGACAGGGGGCGGTCACACTGAAGCTTTCTTT.

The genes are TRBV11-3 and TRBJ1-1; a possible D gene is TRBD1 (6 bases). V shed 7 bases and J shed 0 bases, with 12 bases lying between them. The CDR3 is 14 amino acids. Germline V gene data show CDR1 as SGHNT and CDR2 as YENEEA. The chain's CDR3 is CASKGVLMNTEAFF. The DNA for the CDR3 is TGTGCCAGCAAGGGGGTGCTTATGAACACTGAAGCTTTCTTT.

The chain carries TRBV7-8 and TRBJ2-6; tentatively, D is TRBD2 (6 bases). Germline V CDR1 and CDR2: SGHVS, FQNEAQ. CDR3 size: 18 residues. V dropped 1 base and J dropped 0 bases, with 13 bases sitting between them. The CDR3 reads CASSLEVSGSSGANVLTF. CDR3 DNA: TGTGCCAGCAGCTTAGAGGTTAGCGGTTCCTCTGGGGCCAACGTCCTGACTTTC.

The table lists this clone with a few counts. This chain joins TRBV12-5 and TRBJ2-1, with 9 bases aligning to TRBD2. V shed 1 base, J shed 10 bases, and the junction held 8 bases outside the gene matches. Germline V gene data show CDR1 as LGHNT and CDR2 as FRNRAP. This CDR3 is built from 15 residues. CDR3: CASGLAQGLANEQFF. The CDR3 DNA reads TGTGCTAGTGGTTTGGCGCAGGGACTAGCAAACGAGCAGTTCTTC.

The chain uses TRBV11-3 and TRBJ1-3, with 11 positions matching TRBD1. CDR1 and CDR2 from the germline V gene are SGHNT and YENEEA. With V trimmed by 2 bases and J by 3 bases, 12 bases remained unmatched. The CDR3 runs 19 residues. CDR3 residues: CASSLSGQGAFLIGNTIYF. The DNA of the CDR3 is TGTGCCAGCAGCTTATCAGGACAGGGGGCCTTCTTAATTGGAAACACCATATATTTT.